This TCR beta chain comes out of a study of blood T cell repertoires in COVID-19. Study as a whole: COVID-19 samples from acute and convalescent phases originated in the United States, Italy and Spain. Sources were T cells, B-cell-depleted T cells, or PBMCs; the material itself was cDNA or gDNA.

One Seattle source followed patients from active infection through their disease course. Source study methods: Researchers report that nucleated cell counts were estimated from reference gene primer amplification. Method: immunoSEQ multiplex PCR; TCRdb's copy keeps in-frame clones and lacks some. The DNA was the basis for D and trimming; V, J and clone size are from that table. The repertoire includes 150,000 to 170,000 clones, 70% to 90% of them detected once, and roughly 8.3% sits in the top ten. The V and J ends lost 0 bases and 7 bases respectively, with 13 bases between them. CDR3 length: 14 residues. Per germline, CDR1 SGHRS and CDR2 YFSETQ.

V usage is TRBV5-1 and J usage is TRBJ1-2, with TRBD1 as a possible D gene (5 bases). The sample comprised peripheral blood. This clonotype was obtained from a woman aged 60-75 years with COVID-19, enrolled during active disease. In nucleotides, the CDR3 is TGCGCCAGCAGCTTGGCAGGCAGGGAGGCTGGCTACACCTTC. Protein sequence: CASSLAGREAGYTF.